Here is one TCR beta chain with its context. The sample originates from a study of graft-versus-host responses after intestinal transplantation. Trimming shortened V by 4 bases and J by 2 bases, and 12 bases separated the two germline ends. This CDR3 contains 14 residues. The germline CDR1 and CDR2 sequences are GTSNPN and SVGIG (reference sequence). TCRdb keeps only in-frame clones here, not all; method: immunoSEQ multiplex PCR. The profile shows some 70,000 clones, 80% to 95% of them singletons. This chain connects TRBV30 to TRBJ1-3; no definite D call. The sequence was collected from a human patient who received an intestinal transplant, so some T cells may come from the graft donor. Source: bone marrow, taken 700 to 850 days after intestinal transplantation. The CDR3 coding sequence is TGTGCCTGGACTATTGGTCGAACTGGAAACACCATATATTTT. Protein sequence: CAWTIGRTGNTIYF.